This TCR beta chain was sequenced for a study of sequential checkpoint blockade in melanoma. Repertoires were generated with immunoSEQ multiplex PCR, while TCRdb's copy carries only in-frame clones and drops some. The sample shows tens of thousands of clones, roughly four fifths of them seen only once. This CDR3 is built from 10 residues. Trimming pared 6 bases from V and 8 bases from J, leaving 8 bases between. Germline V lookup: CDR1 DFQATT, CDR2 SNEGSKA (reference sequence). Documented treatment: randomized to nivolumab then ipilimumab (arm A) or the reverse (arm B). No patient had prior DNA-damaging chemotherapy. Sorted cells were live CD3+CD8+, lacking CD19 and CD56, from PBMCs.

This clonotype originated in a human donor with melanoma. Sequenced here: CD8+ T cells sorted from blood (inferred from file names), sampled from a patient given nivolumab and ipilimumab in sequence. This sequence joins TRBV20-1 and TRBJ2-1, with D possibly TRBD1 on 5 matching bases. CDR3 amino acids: CSAGRDEQFF. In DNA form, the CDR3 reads TGCAGTGCGGGCAGGGATGAGCAGTTCTTC.